This record covers a single TCR beta chain. These data come from a study of blood T cell repertoires in COVID-19. Study-wide background: COVID-19 samples from acute and convalescent phases originated in the United States, Italy and Spain. From T cells, B-cell-depleted T cells, or PBMCs came the material, which was cDNA or gDNA.

V was clipped by 2 bases and J by 2 bases, with 14 bases between them. The germline V gene encodes CDR1 MGHRA and CDR2 YSYEKL. This CDR3 contains 16 residues. Clones were read by immunoSEQ multiplex PCR, and TCRdb kept only the in-frame ones, dropping some. The table records over 300,000 clones, around 90% of them present only once. The rearrangement joins TRBV4-1 to TRBJ2-3; D possibly corresponds to TRBD2 (6 bases). This clonotype originated in a man aged 18 to 29 who had recovered from COVID-19. The sequencing sample was made of peripheral blood. CDR3 DNA sequence: TGCGCCAGCAGCCAACCGCGGGACTCTAACACAGATACGCAGTATTTT. It translates to CASSQPRDSNTDTQYF.